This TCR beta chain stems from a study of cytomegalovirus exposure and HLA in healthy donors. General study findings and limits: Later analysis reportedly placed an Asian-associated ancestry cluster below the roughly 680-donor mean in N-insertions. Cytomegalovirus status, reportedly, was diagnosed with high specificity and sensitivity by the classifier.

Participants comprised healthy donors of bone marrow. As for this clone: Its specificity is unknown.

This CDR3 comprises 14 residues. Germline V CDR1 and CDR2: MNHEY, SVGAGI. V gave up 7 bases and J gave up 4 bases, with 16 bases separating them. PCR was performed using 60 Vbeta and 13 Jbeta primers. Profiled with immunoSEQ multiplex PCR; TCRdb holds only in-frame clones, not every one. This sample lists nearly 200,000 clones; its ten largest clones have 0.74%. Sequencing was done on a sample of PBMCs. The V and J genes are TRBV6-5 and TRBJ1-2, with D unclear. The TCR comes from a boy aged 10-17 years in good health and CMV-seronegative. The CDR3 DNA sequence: TGTGCCAGCAATTTACATCCAGGCTCCTATGGCTACACCTTC. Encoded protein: CASNLHPGSYGYTF.